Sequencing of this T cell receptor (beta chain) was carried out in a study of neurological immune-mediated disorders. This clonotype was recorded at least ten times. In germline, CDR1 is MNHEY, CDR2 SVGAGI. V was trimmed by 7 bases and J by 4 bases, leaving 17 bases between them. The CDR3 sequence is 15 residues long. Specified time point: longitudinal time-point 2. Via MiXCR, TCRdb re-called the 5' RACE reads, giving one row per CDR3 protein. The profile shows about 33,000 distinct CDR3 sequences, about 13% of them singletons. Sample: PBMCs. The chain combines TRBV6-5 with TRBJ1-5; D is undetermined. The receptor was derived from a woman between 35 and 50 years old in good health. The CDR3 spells CASKHVSGGNQPQHF. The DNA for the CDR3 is TGTGCCAGCAAACACGTATCGGGAGGAAATCAGCCCCAGCATTTT.